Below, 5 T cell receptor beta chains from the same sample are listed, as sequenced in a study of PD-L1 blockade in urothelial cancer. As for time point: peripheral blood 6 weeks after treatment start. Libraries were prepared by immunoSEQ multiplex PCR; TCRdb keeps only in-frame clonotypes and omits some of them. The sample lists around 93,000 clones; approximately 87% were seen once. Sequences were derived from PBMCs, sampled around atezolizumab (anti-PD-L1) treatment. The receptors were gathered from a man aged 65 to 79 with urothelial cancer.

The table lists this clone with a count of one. The CDR3 loop is CASSVVTGGPGETQYF. The DNA for the CDR3 is TGTGCCAGTAGTGTCGTGACAGGGGGCCCCGGTGAGACCCAGTACTTC. The rearrangement uses TRBV19 and TRBJ2-5; TRBD1 aligns across 10 bases. V lost 5 bases, J lost 5 bases, and 11 bases stayed unmatched. The CDR3 runs to 16 residues. Germline V CDR1 and CDR2: LNHDA, SQIVND (reference sequence).

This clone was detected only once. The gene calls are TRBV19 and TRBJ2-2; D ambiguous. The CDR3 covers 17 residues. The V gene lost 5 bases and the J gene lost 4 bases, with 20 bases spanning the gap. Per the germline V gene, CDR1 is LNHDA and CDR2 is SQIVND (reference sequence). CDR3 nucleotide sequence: TGTGCCAGTAGTTTGGGCAGCCCGCTCGACGGCACCGGGGAGCTGTTTTTT. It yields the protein CASSLGSPLDGTGELFF.

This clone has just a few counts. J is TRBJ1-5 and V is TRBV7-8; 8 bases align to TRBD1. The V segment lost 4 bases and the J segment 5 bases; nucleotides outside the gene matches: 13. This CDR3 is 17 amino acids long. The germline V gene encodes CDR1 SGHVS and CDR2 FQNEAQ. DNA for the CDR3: TGTGCCAGCAGCTCAAACCACGGACAGGGATTTGATCAGCCCCAGCATTTT. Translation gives CASSSNHGQGFDQPQHF.

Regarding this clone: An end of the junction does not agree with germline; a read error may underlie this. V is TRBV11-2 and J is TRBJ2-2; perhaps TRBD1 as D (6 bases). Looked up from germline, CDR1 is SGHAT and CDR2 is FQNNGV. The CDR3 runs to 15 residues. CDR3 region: CASSLFNRDTGELFF. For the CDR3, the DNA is TGTGCCAGCAGCCTTTTTAACCGGGACACTGGGGAGCTGTTTTTT.

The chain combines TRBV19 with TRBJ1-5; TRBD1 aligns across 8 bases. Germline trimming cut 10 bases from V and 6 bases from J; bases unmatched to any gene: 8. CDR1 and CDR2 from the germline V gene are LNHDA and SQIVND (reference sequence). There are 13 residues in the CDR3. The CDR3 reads CATTDREAQPQHF. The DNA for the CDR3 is TGTGCCACTACGGACAGGGAGGCTCAGCCCCAGCATTTT. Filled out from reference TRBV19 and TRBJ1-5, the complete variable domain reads DGGITQSPKYLFRKEGQNVTLSCEQNLNHDAMYWYRQDPGQGLRLIYYSQIVNDFQKGDIAEGYSVSREKKESFPLTVTSAQKNPTAFYLCATTDREAQPQHFGDGTRLSIL.